Following are 10 T cell receptor beta chains from one sample sequenced in a study of cytomegalovirus exposure and HLA in healthy donors. The PCR used 60 Vbeta and 13 Jbeta primers. Only in-frame clones appear in the TCRdb table, and some are missing; sequencing was by immunoSEQ multiplex PCR. The sample holds 95,000 to 150,000 clones, 60% to 85% seen once. The sample was PBMCs. The source is a woman aged 40 to 49 in good health and CMV-seropositive.

This sequence joins TRBV4-1 and TRBJ2-3, with D unclear. This CDR3 has 15 amino acids. The V and J ends lost 3 bases and 4 bases respectively, with 14 bases between them. Germline V gene lookup returns CDR1 MGHRA and CDR2 YSYEKL. The CDR3 bases are TGCGCCAGCAGCCAGTTGCATTTGGCTCCAGATACGCAGTATTTT. Its protein is CASSQLHLAPDTQYF.

The V call is TRBV5-7, the J call TRBJ1-5, with 7 bases lining up with TRBD1. TRBV5-7 is known as an ORF, though its function is uncertain. CDR3 length equals 17 residues. The V segment lost 4 bases and the J segment 4 bases; nucleotides outside the gene matches: 14. DNA for the CDR3: TGTGCCAGCAGCCACGACAGGGACCGAAAGGGGAATCAGCCCCAGCATTTT. Residues: CASSHDRDRKGNQPQHF.

The chain uses TRBV9 and TRBJ2-6, with D possibly matching TRBD1 (6 bases). Looked up from germline, CDR1 is SGDLS and CDR2 is YYNGEE. V lost 3 bases and J 0 bases, leaving 13 bases between the germline ends. The CDR3 is made up of 17 amino acids. The CDR3 protein is CASSDEGVLSGANVLTF. Written as DNA, the CDR3 is TGTGCCAGCAGCGATGAGGGGGTCCTCTCTGGGGCCAACGTCCTGACTTTC. The entire variable domain, with the rest obtained from reference TRBV9 and TRBJ2-6, is as follows: DSGVTQTPKHLITATGQRVTLRCSPRSGDLSVYWYQQSLDQGLQFLIQYYNGEERAKGNILERFSAQQFPDLHSELNLSSLELGDSALYFCASSDEGVLSGANVLTFGAGSRLTVL.

DNA for the CDR3: TGTGCCAGCAGCCTAGCGGGCGATGAGCAGTACTTC. It codes for CASSLAGDEQYF. V usage is TRBV6-5 and J usage is TRBJ2-7; 8 nucleotides align to TRBD2. The V gene end was trimmed by 6 bases and the J gene end by 7 bases; junction bases not matched to a gene: 5. This CDR3 has 12 residues. Germline-derived CDR1 and CDR2 are MNHEY and SVGAGI.

Only one count was recorded for this clone. The chain couples TRBV6-6 to TRBJ1-5; D is uncertain. From germline, CDR1 is MNHNY and CDR2 SVGAGI (reference sequence). The V gene lost 6 bases and the J gene lost 0 bases, with 3 bases spanning the gap. There are 12 residues in the CDR3. The CDR3 DNA is TGTGCCAGCAGACATAGCAATCAGCCCCAGCATTTT. Its protein product is CASRHSNQPQHF.

Only a few counts were recorded for this clone. V usage is TRBV4-2 and J usage is TRBJ2-1, with 13 nucleotides matching TRBD2. The CDR3 is 17 residues long. Germline values: CDR1 LGHNA, CDR2 YNFKEQ. Unmatched junction bases numbered 9, after V lost 2 bases and J lost 8 bases. The CDR3 loop is CASSQRTSGGSLDEQFF. The DNA of the CDR3 is TGTGCCAGCAGCCAAAGGACTAGCGGGGGCAGCCTGGATGAGCAGTTCTTC.

This clone showed up just once. J is TRBJ2-7 and V is TRBV7-8; 8 bases match TRBD2. This CDR3 spans 15 amino acids. V shed 3 bases and J 3 bases; nucleotides not matched to a gene: 7. Looked up from germline, CDR1 is SGHVS and CDR2 is FQNEAQ. The CDR3 sequence is CASSFGGGGFYEQYF. DNA for the CDR3: TGTGCCAGCAGCTTCGGGGGGGGCGGATTCTACGAGCAGTACTTC.

Only a few counts were recorded for this clone. The gene calls are TRBV19 and TRBJ2-3; the match to TRBD1 covers 11 bases. CDR3 size: 13 residues. The V segment lost 9 bases and the J segment 5 bases; nucleotides outside the gene matches: 4. Looked up from germline, CDR1 is LNHDA and CDR2 is SQIVND (reference sequence). For the CDR3, the DNA is TGTGCCAGCCGCGGGACAGGGGGAGATACGCAGTATTTT. Translating it yields CASRGTGGDTQYF.

V gene TRBV7-8 combines with J gene TRBJ2-7; the D gene is possibly TRBD1 (5 bases). The CDR3 has 15 amino acids. CDR1 and CDR2 (germline): SGHVS, FQNEAQ. Trimming took off 6 bases at V and 1 base at J, with 16 bases between the two ends. CDR3 sequence reads: CASRQGELLSYEQYF. The CDR3 nucleotides are TGTGCCAGCAGGCAAGGGGAACTCCTTTCCTACGAGCAGTACTTC.

The rearrangement uses TRBV7-9 and TRBJ2-2; D is unclear. V dropped 6 bases and J dropped 4 bases, with 12 bases sitting between them. This CDR3 is built from 14 residues. Germline CDR1 reads SEHNR; CDR2 reads FQNEAQ (reference sequence). CDR3 loop: CASSLPPSTGELFF. For the CDR3, the DNA is TGTGCCAGCAGTCTGCCGCCCAGCACCGGGGAGCTGTTTTTT.